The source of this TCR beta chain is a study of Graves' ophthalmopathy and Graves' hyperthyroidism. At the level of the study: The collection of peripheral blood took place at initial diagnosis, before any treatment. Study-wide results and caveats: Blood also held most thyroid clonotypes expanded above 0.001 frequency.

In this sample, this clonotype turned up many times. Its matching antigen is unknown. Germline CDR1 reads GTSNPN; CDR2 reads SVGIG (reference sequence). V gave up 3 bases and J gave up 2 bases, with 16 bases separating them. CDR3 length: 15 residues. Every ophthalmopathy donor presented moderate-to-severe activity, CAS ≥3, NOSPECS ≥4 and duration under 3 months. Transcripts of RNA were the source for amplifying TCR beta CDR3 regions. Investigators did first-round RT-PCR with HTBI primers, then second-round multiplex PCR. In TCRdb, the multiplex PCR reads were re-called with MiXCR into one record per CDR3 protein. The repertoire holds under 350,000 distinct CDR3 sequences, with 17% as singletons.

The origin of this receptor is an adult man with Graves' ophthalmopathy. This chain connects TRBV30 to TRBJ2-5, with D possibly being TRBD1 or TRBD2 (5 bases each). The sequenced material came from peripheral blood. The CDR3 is CAWRGPGTGQETQYF. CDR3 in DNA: TGTGCCTGGAGGGGTCCCGGGACCGGACAAGAGACCCAGTACTTC.